The sequence of this TCR beta chain was determined in a study of shared clonotypes between healthy human individuals. About this clone: The antigen remains unidentified.

In germline, CDR1 is LNHNV, CDR2 YYDKDF (reference sequence). V lost 4 bases, J lost 7 bases, and 15 bases lay in between. CDR3 size: 14 residues. The repertoire was sequenced with immunoSEQ multiplex PCR; TCRdb's copy has only in-frame clones and lacks some. The sample has 850,000 to 1,200,000 clones; around 74% are singletons. Study-wide results and caveats: Relative to clonotypes present in all four donors, those not shared had lower generation probabilities.

The receptor was isolated from a man aged 18 to 30 in good health. Sequencing was carried out using memory CD4+ T cells sorted from blood. Subset in this sample: CD45RA-negative fraction. This chain links TRBV15 with TRBJ2-3; D might be TRBD2 (5 bases). This CDR3 is CATSKIPGSNTQYF. The CDR3 region has the DNA TGTGCCACCAGCAAAATCCCGGGATCGAATACGCAGTATTTT.